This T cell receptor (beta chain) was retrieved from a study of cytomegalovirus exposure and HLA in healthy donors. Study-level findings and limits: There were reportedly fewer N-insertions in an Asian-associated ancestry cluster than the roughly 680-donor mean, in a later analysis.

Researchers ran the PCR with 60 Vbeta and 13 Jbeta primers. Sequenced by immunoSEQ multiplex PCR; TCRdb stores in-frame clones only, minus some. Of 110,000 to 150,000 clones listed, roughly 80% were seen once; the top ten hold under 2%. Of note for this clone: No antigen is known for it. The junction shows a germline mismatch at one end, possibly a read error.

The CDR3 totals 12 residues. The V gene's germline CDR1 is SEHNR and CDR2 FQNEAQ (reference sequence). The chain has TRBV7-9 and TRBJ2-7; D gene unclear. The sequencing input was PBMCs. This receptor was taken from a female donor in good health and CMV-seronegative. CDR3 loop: CSSSFAAYEQYF. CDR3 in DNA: TGTTCCAGCAGCTTCGCGGCCTACGAGCAGTACTTC. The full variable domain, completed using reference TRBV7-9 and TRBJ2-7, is DTGVSQNPRHKITKRGQNVTFRCDPISEHNRLYWYRQTLGQGPEFLTYFQNEAQLEKSRLLSDRFSAERPKGSFSTLEIQRTEQGDSAMYLCSSSFAAYEQYFGPGTRLTVT.